The source of this T cell receptor beta chain is a study of T cell changes during pregnancy in multiple sclerosis. Profiled with immunoSEQ multiplex PCR; TCRdb holds only in-frame clones, not every one. In the table there are more than 95,000 clones, roughly 92% of which are singletons. The source material was peripheral blood, sampled after pregnancy. This TCR came from a female donor with multiple sclerosis, enrolled in a pregnancy study.

The CDR3 protein is CASSGGSGANVLTF. Here the CDR3 DNA reads TGTGCCAGCAGTGGAGGAAGTGGGGCCAACGTCCTGACTTTC. V usage is TRBV2 and J usage is TRBJ2-6; D gene uncertain. Germline V lookup: CDR1 SNHLY, CDR2 FYNNEI. Deletions cut 4 bases from V and 3 bases from J, with 7 bases between. The CDR3 spans 14 residues.